The text below deals with one T cell receptor beta chain. The antigen is undetermined. This sample is drawn from a study of graft-versus-host responses after intestinal transplantation. The length of the CDR3 is 14 residues. Germline lookup yields CDR1 MDHEN and CDR2 SYDVKM. The V and J ends lost 3 bases and 0 bases respectively, with 9 bases between them. Using immunoSEQ multiplex PCR, the repertoire was profiled, and TCRdb retains in-frame clones only, with some absent. The sample lists tens of thousands of clones, roughly 80% occurring once. This chain uses TRBV28 with TRBJ2-7; D is perhaps TRBD2 (5 bases). This clonotype was obtained from a human donor who received an intestinal transplant. The sequences come from unstimulated CD8+ T cells sorted from spleen or lymph node cells, collected before intestinal transplant. CDR3 protein: CASSLSGNSYEQYF. CDR3 bases: TGTGCCAGCAGTTTGTCCGGGAACTCCTACGAGCAGTACTTC.